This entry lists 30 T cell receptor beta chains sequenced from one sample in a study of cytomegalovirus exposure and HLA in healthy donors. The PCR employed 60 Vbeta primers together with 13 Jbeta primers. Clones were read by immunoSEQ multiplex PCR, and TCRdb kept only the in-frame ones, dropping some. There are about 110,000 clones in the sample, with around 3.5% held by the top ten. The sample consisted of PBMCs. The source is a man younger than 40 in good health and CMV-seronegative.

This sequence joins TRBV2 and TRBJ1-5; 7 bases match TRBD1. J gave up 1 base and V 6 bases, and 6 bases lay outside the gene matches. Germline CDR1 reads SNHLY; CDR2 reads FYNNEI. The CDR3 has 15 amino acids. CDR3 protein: CASSPQGMSNQPQHF. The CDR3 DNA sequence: TGTGCCAGCAGCCCACAGGGGATGAGCAATCAGCCCCAGCATTTT.

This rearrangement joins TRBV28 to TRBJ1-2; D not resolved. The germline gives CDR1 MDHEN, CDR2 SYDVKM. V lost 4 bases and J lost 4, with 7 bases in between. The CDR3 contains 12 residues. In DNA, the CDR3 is TGTGCCAGCAGTTCCCGGAGCTATGGCTACACCTTC. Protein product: CASSSRSYGYTF.

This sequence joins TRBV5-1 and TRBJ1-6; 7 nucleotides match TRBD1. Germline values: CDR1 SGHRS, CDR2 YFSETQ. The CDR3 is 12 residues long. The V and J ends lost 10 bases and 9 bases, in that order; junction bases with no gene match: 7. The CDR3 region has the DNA TGCGCCTCCGGGACAGAGACTTCACCCCTCCACTTT. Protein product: CASGTETSPLHF.

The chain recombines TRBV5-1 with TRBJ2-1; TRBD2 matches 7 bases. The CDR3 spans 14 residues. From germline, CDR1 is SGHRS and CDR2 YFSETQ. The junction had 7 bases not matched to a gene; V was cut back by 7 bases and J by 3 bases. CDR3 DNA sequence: TGCGCCAGCGGGGAGGGGCTGAGCTACAATGAGCAGTTCTTC. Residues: CASGEGLSYNEQFF.

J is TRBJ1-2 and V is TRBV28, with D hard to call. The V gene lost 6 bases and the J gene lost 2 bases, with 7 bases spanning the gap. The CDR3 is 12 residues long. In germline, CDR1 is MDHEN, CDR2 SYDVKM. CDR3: CASSALNYGYTF. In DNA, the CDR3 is TGTGCCAGCAGCGCCCTAAACTATGGCTACACCTTC.

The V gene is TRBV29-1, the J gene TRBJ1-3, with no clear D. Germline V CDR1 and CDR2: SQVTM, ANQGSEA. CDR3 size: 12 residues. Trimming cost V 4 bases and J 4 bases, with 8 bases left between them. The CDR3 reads CSVAEHGNTIYF. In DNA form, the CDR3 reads TGCAGCGTTGCCGAACACGGAAACACCATATATTTT. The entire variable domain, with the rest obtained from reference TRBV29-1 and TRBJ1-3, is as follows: SAVISQKPSRDICQRGTSLTIQCQVDSQVTMMFWYRQQPGQSLTLIATANQGSEATYESGFVIDKFPISRPNLTFSTLTVSNMSPEDSSIYLCSVAEHGNTIYFGEGSWLTVV.

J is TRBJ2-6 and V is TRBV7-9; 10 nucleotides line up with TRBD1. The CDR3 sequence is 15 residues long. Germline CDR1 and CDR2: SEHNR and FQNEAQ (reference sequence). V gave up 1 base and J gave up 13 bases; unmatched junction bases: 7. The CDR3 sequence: CASSLGGQGSQVLTF. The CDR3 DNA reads TGTGCCAGCAGCTTAGGGGGACAGGGGTCCCAAGTCCTGACTTTC.

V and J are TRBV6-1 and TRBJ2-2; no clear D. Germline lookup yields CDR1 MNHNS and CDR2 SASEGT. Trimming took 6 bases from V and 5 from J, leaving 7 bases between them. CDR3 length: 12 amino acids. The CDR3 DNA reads TGTGCCAGCAGGGCCTTGACCGGGGAGCTGTTTTTT. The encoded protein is CASRALTGELFF.

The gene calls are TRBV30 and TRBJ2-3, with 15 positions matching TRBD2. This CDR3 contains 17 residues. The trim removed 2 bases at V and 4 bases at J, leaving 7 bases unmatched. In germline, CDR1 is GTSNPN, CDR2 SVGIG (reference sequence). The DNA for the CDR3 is TGTGCCTGGAGTAGGTTTAGGACTAGCGGGGGGGCAGATACGCAGTATTTT. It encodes CAWSRFRTSGGADTQYF.

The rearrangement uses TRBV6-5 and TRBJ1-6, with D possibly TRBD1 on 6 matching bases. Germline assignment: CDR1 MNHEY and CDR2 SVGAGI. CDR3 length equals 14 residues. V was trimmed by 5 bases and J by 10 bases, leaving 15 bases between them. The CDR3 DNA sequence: TGTGCCAGCAGTCGACAGGCGTTCCACTCACCCCTCCACTTT. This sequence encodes CASSRQAFHSPLHF.

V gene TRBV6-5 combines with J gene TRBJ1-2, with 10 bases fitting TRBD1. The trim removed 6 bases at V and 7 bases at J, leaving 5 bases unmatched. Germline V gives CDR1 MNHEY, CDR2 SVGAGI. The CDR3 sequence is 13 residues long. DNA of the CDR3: TGTGCCAGCAGGGAGGGACAGGGGCCTGGCTACACCTTC. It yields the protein CASREGQGPGYTF.

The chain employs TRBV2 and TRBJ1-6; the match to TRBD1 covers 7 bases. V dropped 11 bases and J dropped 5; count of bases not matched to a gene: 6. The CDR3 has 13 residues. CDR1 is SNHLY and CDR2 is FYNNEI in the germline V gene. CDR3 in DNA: TGTGCCTGCCACAGGGGAAATAATTCACCCCTCCACTTT. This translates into CACHRGNNSPLHF.

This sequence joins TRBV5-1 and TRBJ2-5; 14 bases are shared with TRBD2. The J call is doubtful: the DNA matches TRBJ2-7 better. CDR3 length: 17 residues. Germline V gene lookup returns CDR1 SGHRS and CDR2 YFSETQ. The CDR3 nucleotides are TGCGCCAGCAGCTCGCTAGGACCGGGACTAGCGGGGGACGAGCAGTACTTC. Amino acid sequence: CASSSLGPGLAGDEQYF.

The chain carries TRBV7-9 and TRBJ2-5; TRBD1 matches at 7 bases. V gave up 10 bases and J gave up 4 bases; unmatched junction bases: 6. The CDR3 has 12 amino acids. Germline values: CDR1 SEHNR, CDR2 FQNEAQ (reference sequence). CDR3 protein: CATTGDVETQYF. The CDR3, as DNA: TGTGCCACCACAGGGGATGTAGAGACCCAGTACTTC.

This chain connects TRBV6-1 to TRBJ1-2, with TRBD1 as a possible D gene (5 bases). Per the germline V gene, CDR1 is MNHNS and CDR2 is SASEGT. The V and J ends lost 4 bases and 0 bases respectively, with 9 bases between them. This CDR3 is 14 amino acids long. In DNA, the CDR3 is TGTGCCAGCAGTGTTGACAGAACTAACTATGGCTACACCTTC. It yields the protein CASSVDRTNYGYTF.

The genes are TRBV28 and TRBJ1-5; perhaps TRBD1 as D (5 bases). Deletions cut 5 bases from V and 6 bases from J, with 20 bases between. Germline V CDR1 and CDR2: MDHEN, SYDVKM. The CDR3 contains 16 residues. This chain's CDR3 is CASSAPRGGWSQPQHF. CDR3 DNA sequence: TGTGCCAGCAGTGCGCCACGGGGGGGTTGGAGTCAGCCCCAGCATTTT.

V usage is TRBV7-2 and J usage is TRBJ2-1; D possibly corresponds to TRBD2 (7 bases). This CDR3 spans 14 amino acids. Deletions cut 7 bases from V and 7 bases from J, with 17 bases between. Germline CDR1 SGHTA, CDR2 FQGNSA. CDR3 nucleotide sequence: TGTGCCAGCACCGCGGAGAGGGGGGGAAATGAGCAGTTCTTC. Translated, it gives CASTAERGGNEQFF.

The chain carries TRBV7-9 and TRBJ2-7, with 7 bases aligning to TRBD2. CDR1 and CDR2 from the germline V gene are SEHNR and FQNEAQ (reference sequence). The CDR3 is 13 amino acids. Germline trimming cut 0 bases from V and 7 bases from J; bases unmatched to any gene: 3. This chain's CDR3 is CASSLAGGSEQYF. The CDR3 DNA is TGTGCCAGCAGCTTAGCGGGGGGGAGTGAGCAGTACTTC.

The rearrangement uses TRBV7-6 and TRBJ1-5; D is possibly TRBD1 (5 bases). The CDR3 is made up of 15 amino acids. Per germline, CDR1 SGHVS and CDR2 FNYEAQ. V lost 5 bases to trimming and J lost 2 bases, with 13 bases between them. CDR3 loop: CASSPDARGNQPQHF. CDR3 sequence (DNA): TGTGCCAGCAGCCCAGATGCCAGGGGCAATCAGCCCCAGCATTTT.

This chain's CDR3 is CASSLGGKSSGNTIYF. CDR3 DNA: TGTGCCAGCAGCTTGGGAGGGAAGAGCTCTGGAAACACCATATATTTT. The chain joins TRBV7-2 to TRBJ1-3; no clear D. Trimming left V 3 bases short and J 0 bases short, with 12 bases between. The CDR3 extends over 16 amino acids. Germline lookup yields CDR1 SGHTA and CDR2 FQGNSA.

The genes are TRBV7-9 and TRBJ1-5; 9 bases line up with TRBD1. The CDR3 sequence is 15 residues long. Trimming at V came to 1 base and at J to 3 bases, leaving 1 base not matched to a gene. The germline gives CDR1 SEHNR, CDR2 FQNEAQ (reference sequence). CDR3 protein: CASSLGDRVNQPQHF. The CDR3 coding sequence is TGTGCCAGCAGCTTAGGGGACAGGGTCAATCAGCCCCAGCATTTT. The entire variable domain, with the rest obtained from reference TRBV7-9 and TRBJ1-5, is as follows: DTGVSQNPRHKITKRGQNVTFRCDPISEHNRLYWYRQTLGQGPEFLTYFQNEAQLEKSRLLSDRFSAERPKGSFSTLEIQRTEQGDSAMYLCASSLGDRVNQPQHFGDGTRLSIL.

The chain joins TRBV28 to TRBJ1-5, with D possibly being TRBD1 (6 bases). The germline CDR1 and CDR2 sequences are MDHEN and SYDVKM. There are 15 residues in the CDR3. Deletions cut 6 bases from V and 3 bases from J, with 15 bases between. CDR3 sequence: CASRTHNRDNQPQHF. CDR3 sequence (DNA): TGTGCCAGCAGAACACATAACAGGGACAATCAGCCCCAGCATTTT.

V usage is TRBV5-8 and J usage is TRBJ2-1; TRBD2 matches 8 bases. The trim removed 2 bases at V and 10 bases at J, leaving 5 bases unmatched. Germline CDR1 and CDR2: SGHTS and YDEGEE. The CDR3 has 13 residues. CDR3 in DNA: TGTGCCAGCAGCTTCACGGGGGGGCGGGAGCAGTTCTTC. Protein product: CASSFTGGREQFF. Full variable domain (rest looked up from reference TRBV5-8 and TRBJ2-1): EAGVTQSPTHLIKTRGQQATLRCSPISGHTSVYWYQQALGLGLQFLLWYDEGEERNRGNFPPRFSGRQFPNYSSELNVNALELEDSALYLCASSFTGGREQFFGPGTRLTVL.

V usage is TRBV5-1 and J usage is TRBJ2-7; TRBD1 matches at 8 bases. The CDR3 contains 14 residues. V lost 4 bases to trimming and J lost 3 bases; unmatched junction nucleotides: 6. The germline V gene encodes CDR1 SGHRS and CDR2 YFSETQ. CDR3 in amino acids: CASSGQGTLYEQYF. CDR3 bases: TGCGCCAGCAGCGGACAGGGAACCCTCTACGAGCAGTACTTC.

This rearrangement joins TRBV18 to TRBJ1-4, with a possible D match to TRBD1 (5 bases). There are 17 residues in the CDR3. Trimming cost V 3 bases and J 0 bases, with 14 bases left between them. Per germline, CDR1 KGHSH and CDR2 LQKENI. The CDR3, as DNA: TGTGCCAGCTCACCGCCCGACAGCCTCTCAACTAATGAAAAACTGTTTTTT. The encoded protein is CASSPPDSLSTNEKLFF.

CDR3 nucleotide sequence: TGTGCCAGCAGCCCCACCGGTCTAGCGGGAGAAGAGACCCAGTACTTC. It specifies CASSPTGLAGEETQYF. The gene calls are TRBV7-8 and TRBJ2-5, with TRBD2 matching 10 bases. Germline V CDR1 and CDR2: SGHVS, FQNEAQ. Trimming cost V 5 bases and J 3 bases; bases outside gene matches: 9. This CDR3 contains 16 residues.

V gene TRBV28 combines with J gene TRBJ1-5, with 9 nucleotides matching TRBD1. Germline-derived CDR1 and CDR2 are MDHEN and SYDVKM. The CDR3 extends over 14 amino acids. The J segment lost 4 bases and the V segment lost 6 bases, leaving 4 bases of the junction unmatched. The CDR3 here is CASSDRGKNQPQHF. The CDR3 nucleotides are TGTGCCAGCAGCGACAGGGGGAAGAATCAGCCCCAGCATTTT.

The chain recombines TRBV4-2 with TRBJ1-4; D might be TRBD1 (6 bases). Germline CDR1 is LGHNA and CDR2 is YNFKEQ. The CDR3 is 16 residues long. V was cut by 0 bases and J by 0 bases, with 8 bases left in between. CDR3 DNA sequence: TGTGCCAGCAGCCAAGATGGACAGCCAACTAATGAAAAACTGTTTTTT. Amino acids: CASSQDGQPTNEKLFF.

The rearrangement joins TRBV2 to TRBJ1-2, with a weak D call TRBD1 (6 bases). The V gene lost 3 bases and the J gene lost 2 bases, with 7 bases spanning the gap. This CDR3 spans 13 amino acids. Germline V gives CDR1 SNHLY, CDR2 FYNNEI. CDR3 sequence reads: CASSDTGNYGYTF. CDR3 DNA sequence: TGTGCCAGCAGTGATACAGGGAACTATGGCTACACCTTC. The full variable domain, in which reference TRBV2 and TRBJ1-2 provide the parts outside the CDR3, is EPEVTQTPSHQVTQMGQEVILRCVPISNHLYFYWYRQILGQKVEFLVSFYNNEISEKSEIFDDQFSVERPDGSNFTLKIRSTKLEDSAMYFCASSDTGNYGYTFGSGTRLTVV.

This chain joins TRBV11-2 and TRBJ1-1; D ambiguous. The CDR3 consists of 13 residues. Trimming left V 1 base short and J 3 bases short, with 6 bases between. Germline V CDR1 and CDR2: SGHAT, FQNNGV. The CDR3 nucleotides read TGTGCCAGCAGCTTAGGTTCGTACACTGAAGCTTTCTTT. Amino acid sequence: CASSLGSYTEAFF.